This T cell receptor (beta chain) was sequenced in a study of blood T cell repertoires in COVID-19. The CDR3 spans 15 residues. The germline V gene encodes CDR1 SGDLS and CDR2 YYNGEE. The V segment lost 4 bases and the J segment 6 bases; nucleotides outside the gene matches: 6. Original methodology: Reference gene primer amplification gave nucleated cell count estimates. Data came from immunoSEQ multiplex PCR; TCRdb stores just in-frame clones and leaves some out. That table furnishes V, J and clone size, whereas the DNA furnished D and trimming. This sample carries about 83,000 clones, roughly 90% of them seen once, and the ten largest clones take approximately 16%.

The sequencing input was peripheral blood. V gene TRBV9 combines with J gene TRBJ1-6, with 8 bases fitting TRBD1. The sequence came from a woman older than 75 with active or convalescent COVID-19. The CDR3 region is CASSRGTGVNSPLHF. The CDR3 DNA reads TGTGCCAGCAGCCGAGGGACAGGCGTTAATTCACCCCTCCACTTT.